The 29 T cell receptor beta chains presented below share a single source sample, sequenced in a study of regulatory T cells in long-lasting Graves disease. This sample's time point: newly diagnosed GD, antithyroid drugs for less than 3 months. Researchers made the TCR library from RNA that was extracted from PBMCs. TCR beta libraries were built with iRepertoire HTBI primers and Arm-PCR of CDR3 regions. TCRdb re-derived calls from the multiplex PCR reads in MiXCR, one entry per CDR3 protein. The sample includes 400,000 to 450,000 distinct CDR3 sequences, approximately 16% seen only once; the top ten take about 10%. Another study also made use of these data, one on T cells in Graves' hyperthyroidism and ophthalmopathy.

This material consisted of peripheral blood mononuclear cells (PBMCs), taken at new diagnosis, from a patient treated with antithyroid drugs. Receptor source: a woman between 25 and 40 years old with Graves disease.

This clonotype was counted many times. V and J are TRBV20-1 and TRBJ1-5, with D perhaps matching TRBD1 (5 bases). The CDR3 is 12 amino acids. In germline, CDR1 is DFQATT, CDR2 SNEGSKA (reference sequence). V lost 3 bases, J lost 3 bases, and 6 bases lay in between. The DNA of the CDR3 is TGCAGTGCTAGGGACAACAATCAGCCCCAGCATTTT. Protein: CSARDNNQPQHF.

Worth noting for this clonotype: The conserved closing phenylalanine or tryptophan is absent in this CDR3, likely reflecting a read error. The chain carries TRBV7-9 and TRBJ2-2; D gene uncertain. This CDR3 contains 12 residues. Germline V gene lookup returns CDR1 SEHNR and CDR2 FQNEAQ (reference sequence). V lost 2 bases and J lost 8, with 6 bases in between. CDR3 residues: CASSLLGGELFV. As DNA, the CDR3 is TGTGCCAGCAGCTTACTTGGTGGGGAGCTGTTTGTT.

This sequence joins TRBV20-1 and TRBJ2-3; the D gene could be TRBD1 or TRBD2 (5 bases each). The CDR3 runs to 15 residues. CDR1 and CDR2 (germline): DFQATT, SNEGSKA (reference sequence). V gave up 0 bases and J gave up 3 bases, with 13 bases separating them. CDR3 sequence reads: CSARERLAGTDTQYF. The CDR3 DNA reads as TGCAGTGCTAGAGAGAGGCTAGCAGGGACAGATACGCAGTATTTT.

This clonotype has at least ten counts. The chain carries TRBV18 and TRBJ2-2; D gene ambiguous. Deletions cut 3 bases from V and 2 bases from J, with 10 bases between. The CDR3 runs to 15 residues. The germline V gene has CDR1 KGHSH and CDR2 LQKENI. CDR3 sequence: CASSPAEINTGELFF. The CDR3 coding sequence is TGTGCCAGCTCACCGGCAGAAATAAACACCGGGGAGCTGTTTTTT.

This clonotype was counted many times. The rearrangement joins TRBV28 to TRBJ2-5; 11 positions agree with TRBD2. V was pared by 3 bases and J by 5 bases, with 5 bases of the junction left unmatched. The germline gives CDR1 MDHEN, CDR2 SYDVKM. The CDR3 has 15 amino acids. CDR3 region: CASSFLLAGAETQYF. The CDR3 DNA sequence: TGTGCCAGCAGTTTTTTACTAGCGGGAGCGGAGACCCAGTACTTC.

V is TRBV6-1 and J is TRBJ2-3; D is perhaps TRBD1 or TRBD2 (5 bases each). The CDR3 is made up of 15 amino acids. Trimming removed 6 bases at V and 3 bases at J, with 16 bases between. Germline V gene lookup returns CDR1 MNHNS and CDR2 SASEGT. CDR3 nucleotides: TGTGCCAGCAGGGGACGTGGGGTCGGTACAGATACGCAGTATTTT. Encoded protein: CASRGRGVGTDTQYF.

This clonotype has more than one count but fewer than ten. The V and J genes are TRBV5-1 and TRBJ2-5; possibly TRBD1 or TRBD2 for D (5 bases each). In germline, CDR1 is SGHRS, CDR2 YFSETQ. The CDR3 length is 17 residues. Deletions cut 0 bases from V and 7 bases from J, with 22 bases between. CDR3 DNA: TGCGCCAGCAGCTTGGCCGGTTCTAGAGGGGTAAGACCGACCCAGTACTTC. It is translated as CASSLAGSRGVRPTQYF. The whole variable domain, filled in from reference TRBV5-1 and TRBJ2-5, reads KAGVTQTPRYLIKTRGQQVTLSCSPISGHRSVSWYQQTPGQGLQFLFEYFSETQRNKGNFPGRFSGRQFSNSRSEMNVSTLELGDSALYLCASSLAGSRGVRPTQYFGPGTRLLVL.

This CDR3 is CASSSTGTSGSIAYEQYF. The CDR3 DNA follows: TGTGCCAGCAGCTCCACCGGGACTAGCGGGAGTATCGCCTACGAGCAGTACTTC. V gene TRBV7-9 combines with J gene TRBJ2-7; 14 nucleotides match TRBD2. Losses at the gene ends were 4 bases for V and 2 bases for J; bases not matched to a gene: 10. The CDR3 consists of 18 residues. Germline CDR1 reads SEHNR; CDR2 reads FQNEAQ (reference sequence).

V and J are TRBV25-1 and TRBJ1-1, with D perhaps TRBD1 (5 bases). The CDR3 is 12 amino acids. V lost 11 bases to trimming and J lost 8 bases, with 18 bases between them. Per germline, CDR1 MGHDK and CDR2 SYGVNS. In DNA, the CDR3 is TGTGCCTCGTCAGGAGGGGTAGAAGAAGCTTTCTTT. Translation gives CASSGGVEEAFF.

This clonotype has only a few counts. A much more abundant neighbour one base away suggests this may be a read error. The V gene is TRBV11-2, the J gene TRBJ1-4; D not resolved. The germline V gene encodes CDR1 SGHAT and CDR2 FQNNGV. The CDR3 is 17 amino acids. As DNA, the CDR3 is TGTGCCGGCAGCTTAACGCCTCGAGCCGGGGCTAATGAAAAACTGTTTTTT. Its protein product is CAGSLTPRAGANEKLFF.

In this sample, this clonotype turned up many times. The chain links TRBV5-6 to TRBJ2-5; D tentatively fits TRBD1 or TRBD2 (5 bases each). This CDR3 comprises 16 residues. V dropped 2 bases and J dropped 5 bases, with 19 bases sitting between them. The germline gives CDR1 SGHDT, CDR2 YYEEEE. The CDR3 bases are TGTGCCAGCAGCTTATGGGGGAGAAGGGCCTGGGAGACCCAGTACTTC. Encoded protein: CASSLWGRRAWETQYF.

The chain couples TRBV20-1 to TRBJ2-1; TRBD2 matches at 11 bases. The CDR3 has 14 amino acids. CDR1 and CDR2 from the germline V gene are DFQATT and SNEGSKA (reference sequence). J was trimmed by 9 bases and V by 1 base; bases with no gene match: 5. CDR3 sequence reads: CSARGTSGSGEQFF. For the CDR3, the DNA is TGCAGTGCTAGAGGCACTAGCGGGAGTGGTGAGCAGTTCTTC.

This clonotype appeared a few times. The V and J genes are TRBV24-1 and TRBJ2-7; 9 bases align to TRBD1. CDR1 and CDR2 (germline): KGHDR, SFDVKD. V lost 4 bases, J lost 3 bases, and 3 bases stayed unmatched. CDR3 length: 14 amino acids. In nucleotides, the CDR3 is TGTGCCACCAGTGACACGACAGGGGGCTACGAGCAGTACTTC. This translates into CATSDTTGGYEQYF.

This clonotype was found many times. V and J are TRBV7-9 and TRBJ2-3; D may be TRBD1 (6 bases). Germline loops: CDR1 SEHNR, CDR2 FQNEAQ (reference sequence). This CDR3 is built from 16 residues. Trimming shortened V by 7 bases and J by 1 base, and 18 bases separated the two germline ends. For the CDR3, the DNA is TGTGCCAGCACCCCACAGGGAACAAGGGGCACAGATACGCAGTATTTT. Encoded protein: CASTPQGTRGTDTQYF. The whole variable domain, filled in from reference TRBV7-9 and TRBJ2-3, reads DTGVSQNPRHKITKRGQNVTFRCDPISEHNRLYWYRQTLGQGPEFLTYFQNEAQLEKSRLLSDRFSAERPKGSFSTLEIQRTEQGDSAMYLCASTPQGTRGTDTQYFGPGTRLTVL.

This clonotype was observed a few times. This chain uses TRBV12-3 or TRBV12-4 with TRBJ2-1; TRBD2 agrees at 14 bases. Losses at the gene ends were 1 base for V and 4 bases for J; bases not matched to a gene: 0. The CDR3 is 16 residues long. This chain's CDR3 is CASSLGLAGGYNEQFF. Here the CDR3 DNA reads TGTGCCAGCAGTTTAGGACTAGCGGGAGGGTACAATGAGCAGTTCTTC.

At least ten counts were recorded for this clonotype. The chain is built from TRBV10-3 and TRBJ2-1; D is possibly TRBD2 (5 bases). Germline V gives CDR1 ENHRY, CDR2 SYGVKD. CDR3 length: 17 amino acids. Trimming stripped 5 bases from V and 0 bases from J, with 17 bases between. CDR3 nucleotides: TGTGCCATCAGTCCCAACGGAGCGGCAAGCTCCTACAATGAGCAGTTCTTC. Its protein is CAISPNGAASSYNEQFF.

With respect to this clonotype: A read error may explain this, as a much larger clone is one base away. This chain uses TRBV5-1 with TRBJ2-3, with 7 bases matching TRBD2. Germline CDR1 SGHRS, CDR2 YFSETQ. The CDR3 loop spans 15 amino acids. V was clipped by 5 bases and J by 6 bases; unmatched bases: 12. CDR3 bases: TGCGCCAGCAGACAATTGGGACTAATCACGGATACGCAGTATTTT. Translation: CASRQLGLITDTQYF.

Ten or more counts support this clonotype. The chain links TRBV2 to TRBJ2-3, with 10 positions matching TRBD2. Trimming removed 8 bases from V and 0 bases from J; junction bases left unmatched: 5. CDR1 is SNHLY, CDR2 FYNNEI, per germline. The CDR3 has 15 residues. The CDR3 DNA is TGTGCCAGCGGGGGACTAGCGTCTAGCACAGATACGCAGTATTTT. Translated: CASGGLASSTDTQYF.

At least ten counts were recorded for this clonotype. The rearrangement links TRBV28 to TRBJ2-1; 10 nucleotides match TRBD2. J lost 8 bases, V lost 1 base, and 5 bases had no gene match. Germline-derived CDR1 and CDR2 are MDHEN and SYDVKM. The length of the CDR3 is 15 residues. CDR3 in amino acids: CASSLSSGRVHEQFF. The CDR3 nucleotides are TGTGCCAGCAGTTTATCTAGCGGGAGAGTGCATGAGCAGTTCTTC.

This clonotype was observed many times. This rearrangement joins TRBV6-1 to TRBJ2-1, with 7 bases lining up with TRBD1. The trim removed 6 bases at V and 2 bases at J, leaving 7 bases unmatched. The germline gives CDR1 MNHNS, CDR2 SASEGT. This CDR3 comprises 15 residues. CDR3 residues: CASSDTGAPYNEQFF. The CDR3 DNA sequence: TGTGCCAGCAGCGATACAGGGGCCCCCTACAATGAGCAGTTCTTC.

This chain joins TRBV7-2 and TRBJ2-7; maybe TRBD2 (6 bases). The germline V gene encodes CDR1 SGHTA and CDR2 FQGNSA. CDR3 length: 15 amino acids. V lost 6 bases and J 0 bases, leaving 15 bases between the germline ends. The DNA of the CDR3 is TGTGCCAGCAGTCTTCTAGCGTATAACTCCTACGAGCAGTACTTC. Amino acids: CASSLLAYNSYEQYF.

This chain connects TRBV18 to TRBJ2-5; D ambiguous. The CDR3 consists of 14 residues. CDR1 KGHSH and CDR2 LQKENI come from the germline V gene. The V gene lost 3 bases and the J gene lost 1 base, with 9 bases spanning the gap. The CDR3 nucleotides are TGTGCCAGCTCACCGCAATCTGTCCAAGAGACCCAGTACTTC. It codes for CASSPQSVQETQYF.

The chain is built from TRBV7-3 and TRBJ2-3; the match to TRBD1 covers 8 bases. Trimming removed 5 bases from V and 6 bases from J; junction bases left unmatched: 10. This CDR3 has 15 residues. From germline, CDR1 is SGHTA and CDR2 FQGTGA. CDR3 DNA: TGTGCCAGCAGCAACCGGGACAGGAAATTCGATACGCAGTATTTT. Translation: CASSNRDRKFDTQYF.

On this clonotype itself: A read error is possible here, since a much larger clone lies one base away. This chain joins TRBV6-2 or TRBV6-3 and TRBJ1-1; possibly TRBD1 for D (5 bases). The CDR3 is 14 residues long. V was clipped by 5 bases and J by 11 bases, with 21 bases between them. From germline, CDR1 is MNHEY and CDR2 SVGEGT. The CDR3 sequence is CASSSRATSTWAFF. The CDR3 bases are TGTGCCAGCAGTAGCAGGGCAACATCGACGTGGGCTTTCTTT.

This clonotype was detected only a few times. The chain links TRBV10-3 to TRBJ2-2, with a possible D match to TRBD2 (6 bases). The ends were cut back, 6 bases at V and 3 bases at J, with 11 bases in the middle. This CDR3 comprises 14 residues. The germline CDR1 and CDR2 sequences are ENHRY and SYGVKD. The CDR3 loop is CAIRRREDTGELFF. The CDR3 nucleotides read TGTGCCATCAGGCGGAGGGAGGACACCGGGGAGCTGTTTTTT.

This clonotype was recorded many times. V is TRBV20-1 and J is TRBJ2-7; D unresolved. Per the germline V gene, CDR1 is DFQATT and CDR2 is SNEGSKA (reference sequence). V shed 3 bases and J shed 6 bases, with 12 bases lying between them. This CDR3 comprises 12 residues. CDR3 nucleotides: TGCAGTGCTAGGGTTAAATTCCTCGAGCAGTACTTC. Protein sequence: CSARVKFLEQYF.

In the case of this clonotype: One base away lies a much larger clone, so this may be a sequencing read error. The gene calls are TRBV24-1 and TRBJ2-1; D is uncertain. The germline V gene has CDR1 KGHDR and CDR2 SFDVKD. The CDR3 extends over 12 amino acids. In DNA, the CDR3 is TGTGCCACCAGTGACCCTGTCAATGGGCAGTTCTTC. The encoded protein is CATSDPVNGQFF.

This clonotype has a count of ten or more. The chain uses TRBV7-9 and TRBJ1-1; D remains unclear. The germline CDR1 and CDR2 sequences are SEHNR and FQNEAQ (reference sequence). The CDR3 is 17 residues long. V shed 4 bases and J shed 1 base, with 19 bases lying between them. The CDR3 DNA sequence: TGTGCCAGCAGCTCCTCTCTGGTGGGATGGGCGAACACTGAAGCTTTCTTT. Amino acids: CASSSSLVGWANTEAFF.

This clonotype was counted at least ten times. The chain carries TRBV28 and TRBJ1-2, with 7 bases aligning to TRBD1. V gave up 8 bases and J gave up 6 bases; unmatched junction bases: 12. There are 14 residues in the CDR3. From germline, CDR1 is MDHEN and CDR2 SYDVKM. Here the CDR3 DNA reads TGTGCCAGCTGGTCAAGACAGGGATTGGATGGCTACACCTTC. It is translated as CASWSRQGLDGYTF.